Listed here are 8 T cell receptor beta chains from one sample, sequenced in a study of T cell repertoires in cytomegalovirus infection. TCRdb re-called the reads with MiXCR, one entry per CDR3 protein. This sample has hundreds of thousands of distinct CDR3 sequences, with roughly a quarter found just once. The specimen was CD8+ T cells from PBMCs. The receptors come from a human donor in good health (CMV status not recorded). Some clones in this sample may be carry-over from other donors' samples.

This clonotype was recorded once. This rearrangement joins TRBV4-3 to TRBJ2-3; 11 bases match TRBD2. The CDR3 extends over 16 amino acids. The germline CDR1 and CDR2 sequences are LGHNA and YSLEER. J gave up 4 bases and V 5 bases, and 8 bases lay outside the gene matches. The CDR3 loop is CASSTSLAGGSDTQYF. The CDR3 DNA sequence: TGCGCCAGCAGCACTTCCCTAGCGGGGGGATCAGATACGCAGTATTTT.

J is TRBJ1-1 and V is TRBV7-1; TRBD1 might be the D (6 bases). TRBV7-1 is treated as an ORF (open reading frame) with a function not yet certain. V gave up 5 bases and J gave up 1 base, with 14 bases separating them. CDR3 length: 15 residues. The chain's CDR3 is CASSRVTTGNTEAFF. The DNA for the CDR3 is TGTGCCAGCAGCCGCGTAACGACAGGGAACACTGAAGCTTTCTTT.

This clonotype was observed a few times. The DNA for the CDR3 is TGTGCCAGCAGCACTAGCACAGGGGGAGTTGAAAAACTGTTTTTT. Amino acid sequence: CASSTSTGGVEKLFF. The chain is built from TRBV27 and TRBJ1-4; TRBD1 matches 8 bases. The V gene end was trimmed by 6 bases and the J gene end by 7 bases; junction bases not matched to a gene: 10. The germline CDR1 and CDR2 sequences are MNHEY and SMNVEV (reference sequence). The CDR3 loop spans 15 amino acids.

This clonotype has more than one count but fewer than ten. V and J are TRBV6-5 and TRBJ2-2; 8 bases match TRBD1. This CDR3 contains 13 residues. With 6 bases clipped from V and 9 bases from J, the junction kept 6 bases outside the gene matches. CDR1 is MNHEY, CDR2 SVGAGI, per germline. The CDR3 DNA sequence: TGTGCCAGCAGGATCCAGGGGGCGAGGGAGCTGTTTTTT. This sequence encodes CASRIQGARELFF.

This clonotype was observed many times. V is TRBV7-8 and J is TRBJ2-1, with no clear D. Trimming took 3 bases from V and 5 from J, leaving 20 bases between them. The CDR3 is 17 amino acids. Germline V gene sequence: CDR1 SGHVS, CDR2 FQNEAQ. CDR3 bases: TGTGCCAGCAGCTTGGGTTCAGCGAACCACAACAACAATGAGCAGTTCTTC. It is translated as CASSLGSANHNNNEQFF. Variable domain in full (rest from reference TRBV7-8 and TRBJ2-1): GAGVSQSPRYKVAKRGQDVALRCDPISGHVSLFWYQQALGQGPEFLTYFQNEAQLDKSGLPSDRFFAERPEGSVSTLKIQRTQQEDSAVYLCASSLGSANHNNNEQFFGPGTRLTVL.

This clonotype came up many times. In DNA form, the CDR3 reads TGTGCCAGCAGCGAGACAGGGGGCGCGGGGTCACCCCTCCACTTT. Encoded protein: CASSETGGAGSPLHF. The V call is TRBV7-2, the J call TRBJ1-6; 10 positions match TRBD1. Germline V gives CDR1 SGHTA, CDR2 FQGNSA. The CDR3 extends over 15 amino acids. V was clipped by 5 bases and J by 10 bases; unmatched bases: 8.

This clonotype has just a few counts. This chain connects TRBV19 to TRBJ2-2; a possible D gene is TRBD1 (6 bases). Germline V gene sequence: CDR1 LNHDA, CDR2 SQIVND (reference sequence). V was trimmed by 2 bases and J by 4 bases, leaving 8 bases between them. The CDR3 is 14 residues long. The CDR3 DNA follows: TGTGCCAGTAGTATACAGGGGATCACCGGGGAGCTGTTTTTT. This sequence encodes CASSIQGITGELFF. Using reference TRBV19 and TRBJ2-2 for the parts outside the CDR3, the full variable domain is DGGITQSPKYLFRKEGQNVTLSCEQNLNHDAMYWYRQDPGQGLRLIYYSQIVNDFQKGDIAEGYSVSREKKESFPLTVTSAQKNPTAFYLCASSIQGITGELFFGEGSRLTVL.

In the case of this clonotype: A much larger clone differs from this one at a single base, so this may be a read error. This chain joins TRBV12-3 or TRBV12-4 and TRBJ1-6; D is unresolved. The CDR3 is made up of 16 amino acids. The CDR3 DNA sequence: TGTGTCAGCAGTCCTGCGGGGTTCTCCTATAATTCACCCCTCCACTTT. Residues: CVSSPAGFSYNSPLHF.